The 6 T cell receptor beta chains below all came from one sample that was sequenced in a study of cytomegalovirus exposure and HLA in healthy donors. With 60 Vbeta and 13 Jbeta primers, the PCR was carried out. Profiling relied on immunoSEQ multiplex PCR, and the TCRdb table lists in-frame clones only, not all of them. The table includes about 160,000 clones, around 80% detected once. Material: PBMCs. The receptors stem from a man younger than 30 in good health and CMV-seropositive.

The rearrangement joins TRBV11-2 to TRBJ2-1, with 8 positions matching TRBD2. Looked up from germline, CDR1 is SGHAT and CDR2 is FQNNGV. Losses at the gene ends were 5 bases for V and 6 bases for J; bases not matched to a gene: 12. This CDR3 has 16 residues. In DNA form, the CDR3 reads TGTGCCAGCAGCCTACCGGGACTAGTATCTCCCAATGAGCAGTTCTTC. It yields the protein CASSLPGLVSPNEQFF. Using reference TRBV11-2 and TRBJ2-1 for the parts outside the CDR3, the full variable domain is EAGVAQSPRYKIIEKRQSVAFWCNPISGHATLYWYQQILGQGPKLLIQFQNNGVVDDSQLPKDRFSAERLKGVDSTLKIQPAKLEDSAVYLCASSLPGLVSPNEQFFGPGTRLTVL.

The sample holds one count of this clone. CDR3 sequence (DNA): TGTGCCAGCAGTGCTTCGACAGGGCGCGAGCAGTACTTC. Amino acids: CASSASTGREQYF. This rearrangement joins TRBV2 to TRBJ2-7, with 7 bases matching TRBD1. The CDR3 contains 13 residues. Germline values: CDR1 SNHLY, CDR2 FYNNEI. J lost 6 bases, V lost 4 bases, and 6 bases had no gene match. Full variable domain (remainder filled in from reference TRBV2 and TRBJ2-7): EPEVTQTPSHQVTQMGQEVILRCVPISNHLYFYWYRQILGQKVEFLVSFYNNEISEKSEIFDDQFSVERPDGSNFTLKIRSTKLEDSAMYFCASSASTGREQYFGPGTRLTVT.

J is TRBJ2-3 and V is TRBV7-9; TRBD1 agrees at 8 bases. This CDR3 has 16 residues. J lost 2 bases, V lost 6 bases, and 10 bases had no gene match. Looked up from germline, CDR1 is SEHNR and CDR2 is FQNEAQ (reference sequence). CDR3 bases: TGTGCCAGCAGTTCCGGGACAGGATCCTACACAGATACGCAGTATTTT. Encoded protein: CASSSGTGSYTDTQYF.

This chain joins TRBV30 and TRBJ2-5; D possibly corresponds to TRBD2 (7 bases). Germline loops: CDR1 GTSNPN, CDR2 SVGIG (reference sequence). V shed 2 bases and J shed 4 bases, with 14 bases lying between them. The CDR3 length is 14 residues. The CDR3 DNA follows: TGTGCCTGGAGTATAACAGGGAGGGGAGAGACCCAGTACTTC. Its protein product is CAWSITGRGETQYF.

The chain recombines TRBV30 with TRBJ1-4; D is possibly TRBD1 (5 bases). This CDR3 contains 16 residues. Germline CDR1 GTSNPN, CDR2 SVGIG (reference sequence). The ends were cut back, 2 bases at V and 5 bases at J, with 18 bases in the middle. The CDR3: CAWSRPRDGGNEKLFF. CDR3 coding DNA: TGTGCCTGGAGTAGACCTCGGGACGGAGGGAATGAAAAACTGTTTTTT.

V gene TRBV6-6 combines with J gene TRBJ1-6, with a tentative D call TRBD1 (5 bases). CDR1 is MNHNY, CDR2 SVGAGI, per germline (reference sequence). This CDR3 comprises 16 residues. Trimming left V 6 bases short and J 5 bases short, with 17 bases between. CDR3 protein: CASSREGAANNSPLHF. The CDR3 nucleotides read TGTGCCAGCAGCCGCGAAGGGGCCGCGAATAATTCACCCCTCCACTTT.